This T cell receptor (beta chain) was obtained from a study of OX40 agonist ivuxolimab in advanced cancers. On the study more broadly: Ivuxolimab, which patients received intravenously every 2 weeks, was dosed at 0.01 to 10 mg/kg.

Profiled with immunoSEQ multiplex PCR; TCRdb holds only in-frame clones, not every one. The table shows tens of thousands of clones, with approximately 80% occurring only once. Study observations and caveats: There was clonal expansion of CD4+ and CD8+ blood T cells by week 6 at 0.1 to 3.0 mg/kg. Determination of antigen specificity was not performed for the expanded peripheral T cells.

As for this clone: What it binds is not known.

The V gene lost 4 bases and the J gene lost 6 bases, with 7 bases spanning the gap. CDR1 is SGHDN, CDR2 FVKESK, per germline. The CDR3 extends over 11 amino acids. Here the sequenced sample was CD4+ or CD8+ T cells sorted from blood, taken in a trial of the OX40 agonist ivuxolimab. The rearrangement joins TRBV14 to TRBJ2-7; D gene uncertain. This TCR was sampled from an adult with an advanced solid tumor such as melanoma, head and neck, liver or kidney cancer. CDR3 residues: CASSLMGEQYF. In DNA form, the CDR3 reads TGTGCCAGCAGCCTAATGGGCGAGCAGTACTTC.